Each of the 8 T cell receptor beta chains below was sequenced from the same sample in a study of shared T cell receptors in the human thymus. Data came from immunoSEQ multiplex PCR; TCRdb stores just in-frame clones and leaves some out. The sample lists some 760,000 clones; 70% to 90% were seen once. These data also featured in a second study, about human thymus T cells.

Sequenced material: thymocytes. Receptors were obtained from a girl less than two years old with a congenital heart defect.

This chain links TRBV10-3 with TRBJ2-1; D might be TRBD2 (6 bases). Trimming shortened V by 2 bases and J by 12 bases, and 14 bases separated the two germline ends. The germline V gene encodes CDR1 ENHRY and CDR2 SYGVKD. The CDR3 is made up of 13 amino acids. The CDR3 nucleotides are TGTGCCATCAGTGAGGGGGACTGCGGCTGGCAGTTCTTC. Its protein product is CAISEGDCGWQFF.

The CDR3 here is CASSLVDSYWSGANVLTF. For the CDR3, the DNA is TGCGCCAGCAGCTTGGTGGACAGCTACTGGTCTGGGGCCAACGTCCTGACTTTC. The rearrangement joins TRBV5-1 to TRBJ2-6; possible D gene TRBD1, 6 bases. The germline V gene encodes CDR1 SGHRS and CDR2 YFSETQ. The ends were cut back, 0 bases at V and 1 base at J, with 14 bases in the middle. The length of the CDR3 is 18 residues.

This rearrangement joins TRBV19 to TRBJ2-1; 10 bases fit TRBD1. The CDR3 is made up of 15 amino acids. The V segment lost 4 bases and the J segment 5 bases; nucleotides outside the gene matches: 5. Germline CDR1 reads LNHDA; CDR2 reads SQIVND (reference sequence). The CDR3 DNA reads TGTGCCAGTAGTACTGACAGGGGGCCGGACAATGAGCAGTTCTTC. It codes for CASSTDRGPDNEQFF.

This chain uses TRBV18 with TRBJ1-5; 7 bases map to TRBD1. The CDR3 contains 18 residues. Germline V gene lookup returns CDR1 KGHSH and CDR2 LQKENI. J lost 0 bases, V lost 3 bases, and 11 bases had no gene match. The CDR3 DNA reads TGTGCCAGCTCACCTCTAGGCAGGGGGGCCACTAGCAATCAGCCCCAGCATTTT. Protein sequence: CASSPLGRGATSNQPQHF.

The chain recombines TRBV7-9 with TRBJ2-1; tentatively, D is TRBD1 (5 bases). The CDR3 sequence is 14 residues long. Looked up from germline, CDR1 is SEHNR and CDR2 is FQNEAQ (reference sequence). With 5 bases removed from V and 8 bases from J, the gap between germline ends came to 16 bases. The DNA of the CDR3 is TGTGCCAGCAGCCCGCGCGGCAGGGCCGATGAGCAGTTCTTC. Its protein is CASSPRGRADEQFF. Full variable domain (remainder filled in from reference TRBV7-9 and TRBJ2-1): DTGVSQNPRHKITKRGQNVTFRCDPISEHNRLYWYRQTLGQGPEFLTYFQNEAQLEKSRLLSDRFSAERPKGSFSTLEIQRTEQGDSAMYLCASSPRGRADEQFFGPGTRLTVL.

This chain joins TRBV6-5 and TRBJ2-5; no firm D call. Per germline, CDR1 MNHEY and CDR2 SVGAGI. There are 15 residues in the CDR3. Between the trimmed V and J ends, which lost 5 bases and 1 base, there was a span of 14 bases. CDR3: CASSGNPAGQETQYF. CDR3 DNA sequence: TGTGCCAGCAGTGGTAACCCGGCAGGCCAAGAGACCCAGTACTTC.

This clone was detected only once. The V call is TRBV4-2, the J call TRBJ2-7; the match to TRBD1 covers 9 bases. Germline V lookup: CDR1 LGHNA, CDR2 YNFKEQ. This CDR3 contains 17 residues. V was clipped by 0 bases and J by 3 bases; unmatched bases: 9. The CDR3 loop reads CASSQEGGQGELYEQYF. The CDR3 nucleotides are TGTGCCAGCAGCCAAGAGGGGGGACAGGGAGAACTCTACGAGCAGTACTTC.

The chain has TRBV10-3 and TRBJ2-5; possibly TRBD1 for D (6 bases). V lost 3 bases, J lost 5 bases, and 13 bases lay in between. The CDR3 spans 14 residues. In germline, CDR1 is ENHRY, CDR2 SYGVKD. The CDR3 DNA is TGTGCCATCAGTGAAGGCCCAGGGGAGGAGACCCAGTACTTC. Encoded protein: CAISEGPGEETQYF.